The 26 T cell receptor beta chains below all came from one sample that was sequenced in a study of cytomegalovirus exposure and HLA in healthy donors. The method was immunoSEQ multiplex PCR; TCRdb's version includes in-frame clones alone and lacks a portion of them. The data show around 170,000 clones, with around 90% seen just once and just under 3% held by the top ten. What was sequenced was PBMCs. These receptors all come from a man aged 18 to 35 in good health and CMV-seronegative.

The chain recombines TRBV6-5 with TRBJ2-2; TRBD1 might be the D (5 bases). V lost 3 bases and J lost 2, with 13 bases in between. The germline CDR1 and CDR2 sequences are MNHEY and SVGAGI. This CDR3 contains 16 residues. Here the CDR3 reads CASSYFLGQNTGELFF. The CDR3 nucleotides are TGTGCCAGCAGTTATTTCCTCGGACAAAACACCGGGGAGCTGTTTTTT.

This chain's CDR3 is CASNLQGMNTEAFF. The CDR3 DNA sequence: TGTGCCAGCAACCTACAGGGGATGAACACTGAAGCTTTCTTT. This chain links TRBV6-5 with TRBJ1-1, with 7 positions matching TRBD1. V shed 7 bases, J shed 0 bases, and the junction held 5 bases outside the gene matches. The length of the CDR3 is 14 residues. In germline, CDR1 is MNHEY, CDR2 SVGAGI.

The chain has TRBV6-1 and TRBJ2-3; TRBD2 matches at 11 bases. V was clipped by 7 bases and J by 8 bases; unmatched bases: 5. Germline CDR1 reads MNHNS; CDR2 reads SASEGT. This CDR3 is built from 13 residues. CDR3 sequence (DNA): TGTGCCAGCATAACTAGCGGGGGTGTTACGCAGTATTTT. It encodes CASITSGGVTQYF.

The genes are TRBV4-3 and TRBJ2-5; D is undetermined. The ends were cut back, 1 base at V and 2 bases at J, with 11 bases in the middle. CDR3 length equals 15 residues. CDR1 is LGHNA and CDR2 is YSLEER in the germline V gene. The CDR3 sequence: CASSQVASKQETQYF. CDR3 in DNA: TGCGCCAGCAGCCAAGTAGCTAGTAAACAAGAGACCCAGTACTTC.

The rearrangement joins TRBV7-6 to TRBJ1-5, with D unclear. Germline CDR1 reads SGHVS; CDR2 reads FNYEAQ. V lost 5 bases and J 5 bases, leaving 16 bases between the germline ends. The length of the CDR3 is 15 residues. The CDR3 loop reads CASSQEPGSDQPQHF. The DNA for the CDR3 is TGTGCCAGCAGCCAGGAGCCGGGATCCGATCAGCCCCAGCATTTT.

V is TRBV30 and J is TRBJ1-5; a possible D gene is TRBD1 (5 bases). Germline lookup yields CDR1 GTSNPN and CDR2 SVGIG (reference sequence). Trimming removed 4 bases at V and 0 bases at J, with 10 bases between. This CDR3 contains 14 residues. CDR3 protein: CAWNSGYSNQPQHF. The CDR3 DNA reads TGTGCCTGGAACTCAGGGTATAGCAATCAGCCCCAGCATTTT.

The V gene is TRBV4-2, the J gene TRBJ2-3, with D perhaps matching TRBD2 (6 bases). CDR1 is LGHNA, CDR2 YNFKEQ, per germline. V was trimmed by 2 bases and J by 1 base, leaving 10 bases between them. The CDR3 consists of 15 residues. The CDR3 coding sequence is TGTGCCAGCAGCCAACGGCGGGGCCGCACAGATACGCAGTATTTT. It encodes CASSQRRGRTDTQYF.

The chain employs TRBV9 and TRBJ2-1, with D perhaps matching TRBD2 (6 bases). Between the trimmed V and J ends, which lost 0 bases and 4 bases, there was a span of 11 bases. The CDR3 sequence is 15 residues long. In germline, CDR1 is SGDLS, CDR2 YYNGEE. CDR3 residues: CASSVGFRGYNEQFF. CDR3 sequence (DNA): TGTGCCAGCAGCGTAGGTTTCCGGGGGTACAATGAGCAGTTCTTC.

The V call is TRBV14, the J call TRBJ1-1; TRBD1 matches 12 bases. The CDR3 length is 16 residues. The V and J ends lost 0 bases and 2 bases, in that order; junction bases with no gene match: 1. Germline CDR1 and CDR2: SGHDN and FVKESK. The CDR3: CASSQEGQGANTEAFF. In DNA, the CDR3 is TGTGCCAGCAGCCAAGAGGGACAGGGGGCCAACACTGAAGCTTTCTTT.

The chain is built from TRBV6-1 and TRBJ1-1; tentatively, D is TRBD1 (5 bases). The germline V gene has CDR1 MNHNS and CDR2 SASEGT. V was clipped by 7 bases and J by 8 bases, with 17 bases between them. CDR3 length: 13 amino acids. The CDR3 nucleotides read TGTGCCAGCACACAAACTCCCAGACAGGAAGCTTTCTTT. Translated, it gives CASTQTPRQEAFF.

The V call is TRBV5-1, the J call TRBJ1-1; 7 bases match TRBD1. This CDR3 spans 12 amino acids. V was pared by 5 bases and J by 8 bases, with 6 bases of the junction left unmatched. The germline V gene encodes CDR1 SGHRS and CDR2 YFSETQ. As DNA, the CDR3 is TGCGCCAGCAGGGACGACAGGGTCGAAGCTTTCTTT. Its protein is CASRDDRVEAFF.

This clone was observed a handful of times. V gene TRBV7-8 combines with J gene TRBJ2-1; 9 bases line up with TRBD2. The CDR3 sequence is 19 residues long. Germline values: CDR1 SGHVS, CDR2 FQNEAQ. Germline trimming cut 0 bases from V and 1 base from J; bases unmatched to any gene: 10. The CDR3 nucleotides are TGTGCCAGCAGCTTAGCTCGGCTAGCGGGAATAAATTCCTACAATGAGCAGTTCTTC. This codes for CASSLARLAGINSYNEQFF.

The CDR3 reads CASSTVVGAGTEAFF. CDR3 coding DNA: TGCGCCAGCAGCACGGTTGTGGGGGCTGGCACTGAAGCTTTCTTT. The chain combines TRBV4-1 with TRBJ1-1; tentatively, D is TRBD1 (6 bases). Trimming removed 5 bases at V and 4 bases at J, with 17 bases between. The CDR3 has 15 residues. The V gene's germline CDR1 is MGHRA and CDR2 YSYEKL.

For this clone: A junction end diverges from the germline sequence, so it may reflect a read error. The chain carries TRBV7-7 and TRBJ2-5; 11 positions agree with TRBD2. The CDR3 runs 17 residues. The V gene's germline CDR1 is SSHAT and CDR2 FNYEAQ (reference sequence). The CDR3 bases are TGTGCTAGCAGCCCCGGGACTAGCGGCCCCCTAGGGAAGACCCAGTACTTC. Its protein product is CASSPGTSGPLGKTQYF.

This clone has a count of ten or more. The J gene is TRBJ2-1, the V gene TRBV15; maybe TRBD1 (6 bases). The germline V gene encodes CDR1 LNHNV and CDR2 YYDKDF (reference sequence). The germline V and J ends were trimmed by 0 bases and 9 bases, with 15 bases remaining between them. This CDR3 has 15 residues. The CDR3 DNA is TGTGCCACCAGCAGAGATACGGACAGTCCGAGTGAGCAGTTCTTC. Translating gives CATSRDTDSPSEQFF.

This chain links TRBV29-1 with TRBJ2-7; TRBD1 matches 10 bases. This CDR3 contains 12 residues. The ends lost 4 bases at V and 4 bases at J; junction bases unmatched: 1. Germline CDR1 reads SQVTM; CDR2 reads ANQGSEA. CDR3 nucleotides: TGCAGCGTTGGGACAGGGGGTTACGAGCAGTACTTC. Translated: CSVGTGGYEQYF.

V usage is TRBV6-5 and J usage is TRBJ2-1; 7 bases fit TRBD1. This CDR3 contains 15 residues. Germline loops: CDR1 MNHEY, CDR2 SVGAGI. V dropped 4 bases and J dropped 7; count of bases not matched to a gene: 10. CDR3 bases: TGTGCCAGCAGTTCCTGGACAGGAGTCGGTAATGAGCAGTTCTTC. As protein: CASSSWTGVGNEQFF.

This clone was seen only a few times. CDR3 nucleotide sequence: TGTGCCTGGAGTAGGACAGCCAATGAGCAGTTCTTC. Its translation: CAWSRTANEQFF. This chain joins TRBV30 and TRBJ2-1, with D possibly being TRBD1 (6 bases). The CDR3 is made up of 12 amino acids. Deletions cut 2 bases from V and 6 bases from J, with 8 bases between. Germline CDR1 GTSNPN, CDR2 SVGIG (reference sequence).

The chain joins TRBV5-1 to TRBJ2-3; D uncertain. CDR1 and CDR2 (germline): SGHRS, YFSETQ. This CDR3 has 14 amino acids. V was trimmed by 0 bases and J by 2 bases, leaving 7 bases between them. The CDR3 DNA reads as TGCGCCAGCAGCTTGGACAGTTCCACAGATACGCAGTATTTT. Residues: CASSLDSSTDTQYF.

The chain couples TRBV2 to TRBJ2-5; 9 bases match TRBD2. V lost 3 bases to trimming and J lost 6 bases; unmatched junction nucleotides: 8. CDR1 and CDR2 (germline): SNHLY, FYNNEI. This CDR3 spans 15 amino acids. The CDR3 sequence: CASSDGSGGRQTQYF. CDR3 coding DNA: TGTGCCAGCAGTGACGGCAGCGGGGGGCGTCAGACCCAGTACTTC.

The V and J genes are TRBV7-9 and TRBJ1-1; no firm D call. There are 14 residues in the CDR3. Per the germline V gene, CDR1 is SEHNR and CDR2 is FQNEAQ (reference sequence). The V gene lost 1 base and the J gene lost 1 base, with 7 bases spanning the gap. As DNA, the CDR3 is TGTGCCAGCAGCTTAGTAGTGCAGAACACTGAAGCTTTCTTT. Protein: CASSLVVQNTEAFF.

The chain employs TRBV4-1 and TRBJ2-7, with TRBD1 matching over 10 bases. The J segment lost 0 bases and the V segment lost 5 bases, leaving 10 bases of the junction unmatched. The CDR3 is 17 residues long. Germline CDR1 MGHRA, CDR2 YSYEKL. CDR3 sequence reads: CASSSRPGTGDSYEQYF. The CDR3 nucleotides read TGCGCCAGCAGCTCTCGCCCCGGGACAGGGGACTCCTACGAGCAGTACTTC.

This rearrangement joins TRBV7-9 to TRBJ2-1; 13 bases map to TRBD2. Germline V lookup: CDR1 SEHNR, CDR2 FQNEAQ (reference sequence). CDR3 length: 16 amino acids. V gave up 0 bases and J gave up 8 bases; unmatched junction bases: 4. CDR3 sequence reads: CASSLAPGLAGYEQFF. CDR3 nucleotide sequence: TGTGCCAGCAGCTTAGCCCCGGGACTAGCGGGATATGAGCAGTTCTTC.

CDR3 nucleotide sequence: TGTGCCAGCAGTTTCCTCCGCCCTAGCGGGAGTGAAGATACGCAGTATTTT. It specifies CASSFLRPSGSEDTQYF. The chain carries TRBV27 and TRBJ2-3; the match to TRBD2 covers 10 bases. The length of the CDR3 is 17 residues. J gave up 5 bases and V 3 bases, and 11 bases lay outside the gene matches. Germline V gene sequence: CDR1 MNHEY, CDR2 SMNVEV (reference sequence).

In this sample, this clone turned up a few times. The chain couples TRBV6-1 to TRBJ2-2; no clear D. V lost 10 bases, J lost 4 bases, and 10 bases lay in between. This CDR3 has 12 residues. Germline V gene data show CDR1 as MNHNS and CDR2 as SASEGT. The CDR3 here is CANAPVTGELFF. As DNA, the CDR3 is TGTGCCAATGCTCCAGTCACCGGGGAGCTGTTTTTT.

In DNA form, the CDR3 reads TGTGCCAGCAGCTTGCTCGGGACAGGGAACAATGAGCAGTTCTTC. This translates into CASSLLGTGNNEQFF. V gene TRBV5-6 combines with J gene TRBJ2-1, with 9 positions matching TRBD1. Losses at the gene ends were 1 base for V and 5 bases for J; bases not matched to a gene: 4. Germline V lookup: CDR1 SGHDT, CDR2 YYEEEE. The length of the CDR3 is 15 residues.